The 19 T cell receptor beta chains below were found in one sample sequenced in a study of control samples from healthy donors and cancer patients. Measured with immunoSEQ multiplex PCR; TCRdb has only the in-frame clones, and not every one. This table has about 180,000 clones, around 89% appearing once. Input material: blood. The receptors shown here come from a woman aged 45-65 years in good health.

V gene TRBV9 combines with J gene TRBJ2-1, with D possibly TRBD2 on 6 matching bases. Germline CDR1 and CDR2: SGDLS and YYNGEE. V lost 3 bases and J lost 7, with 20 bases in between. This CDR3 spans 16 amino acids. The CDR3 here is CASSAKGGVARNEQFF. The CDR3 coding sequence is TGTGCCAGCAGCGCTAAGGGAGGAGTCGCCCGGAATGAGCAGTTCTTC.

This clone was counted between two and nine times. This sequence joins TRBV9 and TRBJ2-1; TRBD1 agrees at 7 bases. J lost 7 bases, V lost 3 bases, and 7 bases had no gene match. This CDR3 has 14 residues. Per the germline V gene, CDR1 is SGDLS and CDR2 is YYNGEE. CDR3 DNA sequence: TGTGCCAGCAGCGGACAGGGAAACCTAAATGAGCAGTTCTTC. Residues: CASSGQGNLNEQFF.

To note about this clone: At one boundary the junction diverges from the germline segment, which might be a read error. The chain links TRBV5-1 to TRBJ2-6; possible D gene TRBD1, 6 bases. Germline V gene sequence: CDR1 SGHRS, CDR2 YFSETQ. The CDR3 consists of 18 residues. CDR3: CASSFHRVTDSGADVLTF. The DNA for the CDR3 is TGCGCCAGCAGTTTTCACAGGGTAACCGATTCTGGGGCCGACGTCCTGACTTTC.

The chain uses TRBV6-6 and TRBJ1-4, with D maybe TRBD1 (5 bases). This CDR3 is built from 17 residues. Trimming stripped 5 bases from V and 11 bases from J, with 27 bases between. From germline, CDR1 is MNHNY and CDR2 SVGAGI (reference sequence). The CDR3 nucleotides read TGTGCCAGCAGTCACCCGGGACCGATAACGTCGGATCGGAAACTGTTTTTT. This codes for CASSHPGPITSDRKLFF.

The chain is built from TRBV27 and TRBJ1-1; no definite D call. There are 13 residues in the CDR3. The germline gives CDR1 MNHEY, CDR2 SMNVEV (reference sequence). Between the trimmed V and J ends, which lost 6 bases and 5 bases, there was a span of 13 bases. The CDR3 region has the DNA TGTGCCAGCAGCGTAGAGTATAGGACTGAAGCTTTCTTT. Its protein product is CASSVEYRTEAFF.

This clone was seen a few times. The V call is TRBV5-1, the J call TRBJ1-2; unclear D gene. Germline CDR1 SGHRS, CDR2 YFSETQ. The V gene lost 0 bases and the J gene lost 4 bases, with 13 bases spanning the gap. The CDR3 totals 15 residues. The DNA for the CDR3 is TGCGCCAGCAGCTTGGCAGCACAACTCAGCTATGGCTACACCTTC. Its translation: CASSLAAQLSYGYTF.

The table lists this clone with a few counts. The rearrangement uses TRBV5-5 and TRBJ1-5; 8 bases line up with TRBD1. The V gene's germline CDR1 is SGHKS and CDR2 YYEKEE (reference sequence). V was clipped by 3 bases and J by 7 bases; unmatched bases: 12. This CDR3 contains 16 residues. CDR3 sequence reads: CASSSTDSGGRQPQHF. The CDR3 region has the DNA TGTGCCAGCAGCTCCACGGACTCAGGGGGCCGACAGCCCCAGCATTTT.

Comment on this clone: Other DNA sequences from this sample encode an identical CDR3 as well. The chain links TRBV4-1 to TRBJ2-7; D call uncertain. Germline V gene data show CDR1 as MGHRA and CDR2 as YSYEKL. There are 13 residues in the CDR3. V lost 3 bases and J lost 0, with 6 bases in between. CDR3 residues: CASSQGSSYEQYF. The CDR3 DNA follows: TGCGCCAGCAGCCAGGGGTCCTCCTACGAGCAGTACTTC.

The V gene is TRBV4-3, the J gene TRBJ1-2; D call uncertain. V was shortened by 4 bases and J by 9 bases, with 12 bases between the two germline ends. This CDR3 is built from 12 residues. Germline values: CDR1 LGHNA, CDR2 YSLEER. CDR3 in DNA: TGCGCCAGCAGCCCGGAAGAAGGGCGCTACACCTTC. Translated, it gives CASSPEEGRYTF.

In this sample, this clone turned up once. The V call is TRBV7-3, the J call TRBJ2-1, with no clear D. Per germline, CDR1 SGHTA and CDR2 FQGTGA. The CDR3 totals 14 residues. Trimming took 2 bases from V and 8 from J, leaving 13 bases between them. The CDR3 DNA sequence: TGTGCCAGCAGCTTAGGGTGGGGTAACGATGAGCAGTTCTTC. Its protein product is CASSLGWGNDEQFF.

The CDR3 is CASSFSPQQLNTQYF. CDR3 nucleotides: TGTGCCAGCAGCTTTTCCCCCCAACAGCTAAATACGCAGTATTTT. The chain combines TRBV7-9 with TRBJ2-3; D is unresolved. V was pared by 3 bases and J by 7 bases, with 17 bases between. The CDR3 covers 15 residues. Looked up from germline, CDR1 is SEHNR and CDR2 is FQNEAQ (reference sequence).

As regards this clone: Other DNA sequences within the sample encode an identical CDR3. The rearrangement uses TRBV9 and TRBJ1-2, with D maybe TRBD1 (6 bases). The CDR3 runs to 14 residues. V dropped 4 bases and J dropped 5 bases, with 15 bases sitting between them. Germline CDR1 is SGDLS and CDR2 is YYNGEE. As DNA, the CDR3 is TGTGCCAGCAGCCCTCAGACAGGTTCATATGGCTACACCTTC. Translation gives CASSPQTGSYGYTF.

The chain uses TRBV1 and TRBJ2-2. TRBV1 is tagged as a pseudogene. This CDR3 contains 16 residues. For the CDR3, the DNA is TGCACCAGCAGCAAAAACAGGGGAGCGGGGACCGGGGAGCTGTTTTTT. It is translated as CTSSKNRGAGTGELFF.

The chain joins TRBV20-1 to TRBJ1-2, with D unclear. Trimming removed 1 base at V and 5 bases at J, with 5 bases between. CDR3 length: 11 residues. Germline lookup yields CDR1 DFQATT and CDR2 SNEGSKA (reference sequence). The CDR3 DNA sequence: TGCAGTGCTAGAGGAACATATGGCTACACCTTC. Translation gives CSARGTYGYTF.

V gene TRBV28 combines with J gene TRBJ1-6; D gene uncertain. The CDR3 is 13 residues long. The germline V gene encodes CDR1 MDHEN and CDR2 SYDVKM. Deletions cut 5 bases from V and 7 bases from J, with 9 bases between. The CDR3: CASSQSTNSPLHF. The DNA of the CDR3 is TGTGCCAGCAGTCAAAGTACAAATTCACCCCTCCACTTT.

The rearrangement joins TRBV6-6 to TRBJ1-5, with a tentative D call TRBD1 (6 bases). The germline V and J ends were trimmed by 7 bases and 1 base, with 14 bases remaining between them. Germline V gene data show CDR1 as MNHNY and CDR2 as SVGAGI (reference sequence). The CDR3 runs to 15 residues. This CDR3 is CASTPGRGSNQPQHF. For the CDR3, the DNA is TGTGCCAGCACCCCGGGCAGGGGAAGCAATCAGCCCCAGCATTTT.

V is TRBV9 and J is TRBJ2-1, with unresolved D. The germline V and J ends were trimmed by 4 bases and 10 bases, with 18 bases remaining between them. The CDR3 extends over 14 amino acids. Germline V gene data show CDR1 as SGDLS and CDR2 as YYNGEE. CDR3 nucleotide sequence: TGTGCCAGCAGCCCGTATACGGACCTACACGAGCAGTTCTTC. Its translation: CASSPYTDLHEQFF.

The chain links TRBV7-3 to TRBJ2-3; no reliable D call. This CDR3 region has 13 residues. The germline V gene has CDR1 SGHTA and CDR2 FQGTGA. The V end lost 5 bases, the J end lost 5 bases, and 11 bases lay between the germline ends. Here the CDR3 reads CASSPTLRDTQYF. CDR3 in DNA: TGTGCCAGCAGCCCCACCCTTCGAGATACGCAGTATTTT. Full variable domain (rest looked up from reference TRBV7-3 and TRBJ2-3): GAGVSQTPSNKVTEKGKYVELRCDPISGHTALYWYRQSLGQGPEFLIYFQGTGAADDSGLPNDRFFAVRPEGSVSTLKIQRTERGDSAVYLCASSPTLRDTQYFGPGTRLTVL.

The chain employs TRBV5-5 and TRBJ2-5, with D possibly being TRBD1 or TRBD2 (5 bases each). V was shortened by 3 bases and J by 3 bases, with 21 bases between the two germline ends. The CDR3 extends over 17 amino acids. Germline V gene data show CDR1 as SGHKS and CDR2 as YYEKEE (reference sequence). The CDR3 reads CASSSVLTTGAKETQYF. The CDR3 DNA sequence: TGTGCCAGCAGCTCAGTATTAACCACCGGGGCCAAAGAGACCCAGTACTTC.